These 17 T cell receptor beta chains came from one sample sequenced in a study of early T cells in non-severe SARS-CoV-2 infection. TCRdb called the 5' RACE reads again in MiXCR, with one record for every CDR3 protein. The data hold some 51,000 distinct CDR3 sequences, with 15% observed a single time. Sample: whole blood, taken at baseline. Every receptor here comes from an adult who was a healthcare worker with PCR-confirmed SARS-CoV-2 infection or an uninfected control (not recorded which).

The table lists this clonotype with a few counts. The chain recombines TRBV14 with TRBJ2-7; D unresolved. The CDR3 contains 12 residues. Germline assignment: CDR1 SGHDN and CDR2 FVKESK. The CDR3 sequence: CGIRRTSYEQYF. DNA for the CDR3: TGTGGAATCCGGCGAACATCCTACGAGCAGTACTTC. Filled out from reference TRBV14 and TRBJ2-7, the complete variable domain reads EAGVTQFPSHSVIEKGQTVTLRCDPISGHDNLYWYRRVMGKEIKFLLHFVKESKQDESGMPNNRFLAERTGGTYSTLKVQPAELEDSGVYFCGIRRTSYEQYFGPGTRLTVT.

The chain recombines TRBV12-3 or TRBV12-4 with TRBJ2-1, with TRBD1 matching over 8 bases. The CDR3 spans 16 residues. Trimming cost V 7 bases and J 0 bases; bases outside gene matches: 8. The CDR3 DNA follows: TGTGCCAGCACCATGACTACAGGGGGCTCCTACAATGAGCAGTTCTTC. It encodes CASTMTTGGSYNEQFF.

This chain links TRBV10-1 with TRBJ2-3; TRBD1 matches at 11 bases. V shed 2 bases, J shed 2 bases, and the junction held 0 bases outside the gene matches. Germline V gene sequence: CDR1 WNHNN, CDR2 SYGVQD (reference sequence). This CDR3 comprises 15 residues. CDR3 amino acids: CASSEGQGATDTQYF. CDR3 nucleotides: TGCGCCAGCAGTGAGGGACAGGGGGCCACAGATACGCAGTATTTT.

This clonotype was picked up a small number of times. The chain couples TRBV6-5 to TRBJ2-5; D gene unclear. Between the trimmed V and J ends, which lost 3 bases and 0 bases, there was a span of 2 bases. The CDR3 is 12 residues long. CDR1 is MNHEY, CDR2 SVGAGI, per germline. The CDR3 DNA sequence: TGTGCCAGCAGTTATGACCAAGAGACCCAGTACTTC. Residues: CASSYDQETQYF.

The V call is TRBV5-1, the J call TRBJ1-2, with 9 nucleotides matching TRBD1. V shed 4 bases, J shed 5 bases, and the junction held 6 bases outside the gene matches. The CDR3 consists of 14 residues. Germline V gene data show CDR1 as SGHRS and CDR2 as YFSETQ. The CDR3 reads CASSPGQGRYGYTF. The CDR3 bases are TGCGCCAGCAGCCCGGGACAGGGTCGGTATGGCTACACCTTC.

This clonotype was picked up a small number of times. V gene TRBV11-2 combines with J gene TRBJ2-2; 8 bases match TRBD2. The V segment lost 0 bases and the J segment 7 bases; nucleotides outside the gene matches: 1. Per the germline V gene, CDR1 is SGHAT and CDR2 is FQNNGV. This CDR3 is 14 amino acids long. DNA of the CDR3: TGTGCCAGCAGCTTAGAAGCGGGGGACGGGGAGCTGTTTTTT. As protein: CASSLEAGDGELFF.

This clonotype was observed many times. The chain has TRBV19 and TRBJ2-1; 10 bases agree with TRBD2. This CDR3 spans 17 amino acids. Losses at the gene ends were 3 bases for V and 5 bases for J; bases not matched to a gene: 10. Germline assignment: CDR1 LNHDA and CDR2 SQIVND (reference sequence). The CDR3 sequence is CASSISSGLAINNEQFF. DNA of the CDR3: TGTGCCAGTAGTATCAGCTCGGGACTAGCGATTAACAATGAGCAGTTCTTC. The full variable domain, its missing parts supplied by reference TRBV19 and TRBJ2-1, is DGGITQSPKYLFRKEGQNVTLSCEQNLNHDAMYWYRQDPGQGLRLIYYSQIVNDFQKGDIAEGYSVSREKKESFPLTVTSAQKNPTAFYLCASSISSGLAINNEQFFGPGTRLTVL.

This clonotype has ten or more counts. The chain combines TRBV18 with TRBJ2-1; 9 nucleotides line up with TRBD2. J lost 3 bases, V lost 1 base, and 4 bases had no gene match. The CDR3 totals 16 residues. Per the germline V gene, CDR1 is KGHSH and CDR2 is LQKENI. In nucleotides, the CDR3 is TGTGCCAGCTCACCACGGTTAGCGGGAGACTACAATGAGCAGTTCTTC. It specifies CASSPRLAGDYNEQFF.

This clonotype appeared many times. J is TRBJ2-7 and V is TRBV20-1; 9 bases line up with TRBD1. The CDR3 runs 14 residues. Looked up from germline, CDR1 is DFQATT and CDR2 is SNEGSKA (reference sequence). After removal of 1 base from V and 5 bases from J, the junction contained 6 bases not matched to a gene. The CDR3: CSARAPDRGHEQYF. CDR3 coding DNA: TGCAGTGCTAGAGCCCCGGACAGGGGCCACGAGCAGTACTTC.

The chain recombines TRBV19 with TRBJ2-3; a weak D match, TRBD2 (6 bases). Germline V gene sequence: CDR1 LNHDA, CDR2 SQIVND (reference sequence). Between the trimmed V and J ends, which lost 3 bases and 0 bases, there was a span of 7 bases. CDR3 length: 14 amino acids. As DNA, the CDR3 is TGTGCCAGTAGTATCCGGGGGAGCACAGATACGCAGTATTTT. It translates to CASSIRGSTDTQYF.

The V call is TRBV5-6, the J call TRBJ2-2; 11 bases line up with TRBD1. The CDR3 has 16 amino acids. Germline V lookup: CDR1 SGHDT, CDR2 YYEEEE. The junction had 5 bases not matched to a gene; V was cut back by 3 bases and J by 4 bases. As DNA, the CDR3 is TGTGCCAGCAGCTGGACAGGGGGCCGGGGCACCGGGGAGCTGTTTTTT. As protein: CASSWTGGRGTGELFF.

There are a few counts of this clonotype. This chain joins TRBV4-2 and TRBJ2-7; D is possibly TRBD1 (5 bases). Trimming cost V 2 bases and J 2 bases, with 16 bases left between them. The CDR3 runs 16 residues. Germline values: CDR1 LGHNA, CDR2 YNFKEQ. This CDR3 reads CASSQNLGAGAYEQYF. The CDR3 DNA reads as TGTGCCAGCAGCCAAAACTTAGGGGCCGGTGCCTACGAGCAGTACTTC.

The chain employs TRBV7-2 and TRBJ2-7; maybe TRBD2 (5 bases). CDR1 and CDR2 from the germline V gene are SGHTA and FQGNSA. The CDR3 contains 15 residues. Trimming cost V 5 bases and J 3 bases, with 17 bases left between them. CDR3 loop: CASSRYPGTLYEQYF. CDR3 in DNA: TGTGCCAGCAGCCGGTATCCGGGAACCCTCTACGAGCAGTACTTC. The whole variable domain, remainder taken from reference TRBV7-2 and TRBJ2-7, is GAGVSQSPSNKVTEKGKDVELRCDPISGHTALYWYRQSLGQGLEFLIYFQGNSAPDKSGLPSDRFSAERTGGSVSTLTIQRTQQEDSAVYLCASSRYPGTLYEQYFGPGTRLTVT.

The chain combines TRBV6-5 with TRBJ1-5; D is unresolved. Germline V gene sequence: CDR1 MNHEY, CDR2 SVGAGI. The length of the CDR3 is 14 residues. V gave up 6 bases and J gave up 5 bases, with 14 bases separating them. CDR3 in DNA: TGTGCCAGCAGCTACGGTGGGGTGCATCAGCCCCAGCATTTT. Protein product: CASSYGGVHQPQHF.

CDR3 sequence reads: CASSLARRETTYEQYF. Here the CDR3 DNA reads TGTGCCAGCAGCTTAGCGCGCAGGGAGACGACCTACGAGCAGTACTTC. This chain uses TRBV7-6 with TRBJ2-7; D could derive from TRBD1 or TRBD2 (5 bases each). Germline CDR1 is SGHVS and CDR2 is FNYEAQ. This CDR3 has 16 residues. Trimming pared 0 bases from V and 2 bases from J, leaving 14 bases between.

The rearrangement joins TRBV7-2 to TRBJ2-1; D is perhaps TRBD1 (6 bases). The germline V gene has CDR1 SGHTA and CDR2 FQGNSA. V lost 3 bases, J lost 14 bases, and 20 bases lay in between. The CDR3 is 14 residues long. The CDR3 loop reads CASSFADSLAPEFF. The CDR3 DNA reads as TGTGCCAGCAGCTTTGCGGACAGCCTTGCTCCGGAGTTCTTC.

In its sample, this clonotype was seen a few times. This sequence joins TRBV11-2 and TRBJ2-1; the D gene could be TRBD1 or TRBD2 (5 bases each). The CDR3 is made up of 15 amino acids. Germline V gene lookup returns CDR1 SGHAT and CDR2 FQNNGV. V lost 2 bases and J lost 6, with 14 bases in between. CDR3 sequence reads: CASSLRGTLVNEQFF. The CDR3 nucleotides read TGTGCCAGCAGCTTAAGAGGGACCCTCGTCAATGAGCAGTTCTTC.